This T cell receptor beta chain was identified during a study of T cells in localized non-small cell lung cancer. Findings and caveats of the study: Longer overall survival was linked to higher blood T cell density. Measurement of T cell clonality placed uninvolved adjacent lung highest, above the level in tumor. Sequence data derive from only one tumor region, so heterogeneity remains possible. For the top 100 tumor clones, a median around 55 also appeared in adjacent lung.

The germline V gene has CDR1 MNHNS and CDR2 SASEGT. V was trimmed by 2 bases and J by 3 bases, leaving 8 bases between them. This CDR3 spans 13 amino acids. Sequencing used immunoSEQ multiplex PCR; TCRdb keeps in-frame clones, though not all of them. Among 40,000 to 55,000 clones listed, 81% were seen once. In regard to this clone: Its matching antigen is unknown.

The TCR sequence derives from a man between 40 and 70 years old with stage III lung adenocarcinoma. The rearrangement uses TRBV6-1 and TRBJ2-7; D possibly uses TRBD1 or TRBD2 (6 bases each). Sequenced here: peripheral blood mononuclear cells, sampled before any cancer treatment. The CDR3 reads CASSERGRYEQYF. CDR3 coding DNA: TGTGCCAGCAGTGAACGGGGGCGCTACGAGCAGTACTTC.